The sample holds one count of the clone carrying this T cell receptor beta chain. The participants were between about 18 and 90 years old and came from 24 US areas. Which cohort a participant joined came from the clinical history participants gave. This CDR3 has 19 amino acids. Germline assignment: CDR1 SGHVS and CDR2 FQNEAQ. The ends lost 0 bases at V and 0 bases at J; junction bases unmatched: 10. TCRdb keeps only in-frame clones here, not all; method: immunoSEQ multiplex PCR. Of around 370,000 clones in the sample, more than 70% were seen once. This entry is derived from a study of blood T cell repertoires in COVID-19. In the study overall: Samples came from the United States, Italy and Spain, spanning acute and convalescent COVID-19.

The rearrangement uses TRBV7-8 and TRBJ2-3, with TRBD2 matching over 9 bases. This receptor was obtained from a woman aged 18-30 years who had recovered from COVID-19. Sequencing was performed on PBMCs or T cells enriched from blood (not recorded which). Here the CDR3 DNA reads TGTGCCAGCAGCTTAGCGGTTGCGGCTAGCGGGGCGAGCACAGATACGCAGTATTTT. This codes for CASSLAVAASGASTDTQYF.